This is a list of T cell receptor beta chains from one sample in a study of cytomegalovirus exposure and HLA in healthy donors. Produced via immunoSEQ multiplex PCR; TCRdb's table is partial and in-frame only. The table includes 35,000 to 50,000 clones, around three quarters detected once. The sequenced material came from PBMCs. These receptors all stem from a man aged 30 to 39 in good health and CMV-seronegative. Each CDR3 is given with its conserved first and last residue. A D gene is named only where the DNA matches it firmly. Clone size is shown for a subset of rows, as once, few, many or a class of expanded clone.

V gene: TRBV5-1; J gene: TRBJ2-7; clone size: -; D gene: -; CDR3 DNA: TGCGCCAGCAGCTTTTGGACAGCGAGCTCCTACGAGCAGTACTTC; CDR3 protein: CASSFWTASSYEQYF
V gene: TRBV4-3; J gene: TRBJ2-3; clone size: -; D gene: TRBD1; CDR3 DNA: TGCGCCAGCAGCCAAGATTTTTCGACAGGGGGGGATACGCAGTATTTT; CDR3 protein: CASSQDFSTGGDTQYF
V gene: TRBV20-1; J gene: TRBJ2-7; clone size: few; D gene: -; CDR3 DNA: TGCAGTGCTAGCCTTCTTTCCGAGCAGTACTTC; CDR3 protein: CSASLLSEQYF
V gene: TRBV21-1; J gene: TRBJ1-2; clone size: -; D gene: -; CDR3 DNA: TGTGCCAGCAGCAAAGGTGACCCGGGACTGCAGGTATCCTACACCTTC; CDR3 protein: CASSKGDPGLQVSYTF
V gene: TRBV6-6; J gene: TRBJ2-7; clone size: few; D gene: -; CDR3 DNA: TGTGCCAGCAGTGGGCGCGCGGGGTACGAGCAGTACTTC; CDR3 protein: CASSGRAGYEQYF
V gene: TRBV7-8; J gene: TRBJ1-4; clone size: -; D gene: -; CDR3 DNA: TGTGCCAGCATGGCCGGGACTCCGCTTTCTAATGAAAAACTGTTTTTT; CDR3 protein: CASMAGTPLSNEKLFF
V gene: TRBV28; J gene: TRBJ2-3; clone size: -; D gene: -; CDR3 DNA: TGTGCCAGCAGTTTTGGACTTACCACAGATACGCAGTATTTT; CDR3 protein: CASSFGLTTDTQYF
V gene: TRBV11-2; J gene: TRBJ2-3; clone size: -; D gene: TRBD2; CDR3 DNA: TGTGCCAGCAGCTTATTGAGTCTGCGGGAGAGCACAGATACGCAGTATTTT; CDR3 protein: CASSLLSLRESTDTQYF
V gene: TRBV21-1; J gene: TRBJ2-5; clone size: -; D gene: -; CDR3 DNA: TGTGCCAGCAGCAGGGCTCCGCAGGTCAGGGAGACCCAGTACTTC; CDR3 protein: CASSRAPQVRETQYF
V gene: TRBV11-2; J gene: TRBJ2-1; clone size: once; D gene: -; CDR3 DNA: TGTGCCAGCAGCTTATTCAGGGGACGGGCGGCCGGTGAGCAGTTCTTC; CDR3 protein: CASSLFRGRAAGEQFF
V gene: TRBV10-1; J gene: TRBJ2-1; clone size: -; D gene: -; CDR3 DNA: TGCGCCAGCAGTTCAGGGGGGTCCTACAATGAGCAGTTCTTC; CDR3 protein: CASSSGGSYNEQFF
V gene: TRBV7-2; J gene: TRBJ1-1; clone size: once; D gene: -; CDR3 DNA: TGTGCCAGCAGCTTAGAATGGGCTCTGCCTTTGACTGAAGCTTTCTTT; CDR3 protein: CASSLEWALPLTEAFF
V gene: TRBV5-4; J gene: TRBJ2-5; clone size: -; D gene: TRBD2; CDR3 DNA: TGTGCCAGCAGCTTGGTTATGCTAGCGGGAGGGATAAAAGAGACCCAGTACTTC; CDR3 protein: CASSLVMLAGGIKETQYF
V gene: TRBV4-3; J gene: TRBJ2-5; clone size: -; D gene: -; CDR3 DNA: TGCGCCAGCAGCCAAGACAGGAATTTGGCGGGAGAGACCCAGTACTTC; CDR3 protein: CASSQDRNLAGETQYF
V gene: TRBV7-9; J gene: TRBJ2-1; clone size: -; D gene: -; CDR3 DNA: TGTGCCAGCAGCTCAGACGTGGGCCATGAGCAGTTCTTC; CDR3 protein: CASSSDVGHEQFF
V gene: TRBV7-2; J gene: TRBJ1-1; clone size: -; D gene: -; CDR3 DNA: TGTGCCAGCAGCCCCCGGACAGTGTGGGGCACTGAAGCTTTCTTT; CDR3 protein: CASSPRTVWGTEAFF
V gene: TRBV19; J gene: TRBJ2-7; clone size: -; D gene: -; CDR3 DNA: TGTGCCAGTAGTACCACAGGGGGGGGACTCTACGAGCAGTACTTC; CDR3 protein: CASSTTGGGLYEQYF
V gene: TRBV4-3; J gene: TRBJ1-5; clone size: -; D gene: -; CDR3 DNA: TGCGCCAGCAGCCAAGAGTCAGATCAGCCCCAGCATTTT; CDR3 protein: CASSQESDQPQHF
V gene: TRBV2; J gene: TRBJ2-7; clone size: few; D gene: -; CDR3 DNA: TGTGCCAGCATACGGGAGTTGTCGTACGAGCAGTACTTC; CDR3 protein: CASIRELSYEQYF
V gene: TRBV5-6; J gene: TRBJ2-5; clone size: -; D gene: TRBD2; CDR3 DNA: TGTGCCAGCAGCTTGGGGATGACTAGCGGGTCCTTCCAAGAGACCCAGTACTTC; CDR3 protein: CASSLGMTSGSFQETQYF
V gene: TRBV28; J gene: TRBJ1-2; clone size: -; D gene: -; CDR3 DNA: TGTGCCAGCAGCCGACCCCAGGTGAAAGCTAACTATGGCTACACCTTC; CDR3 protein: CASSRPQVKANYGYTF
V gene: TRBV30; J gene: TRBJ2-3; clone size: -; D gene: -; CDR3 DNA: TGTGCCTGGAAGGCGGGAACGAGCACAGATACGCAGTATTTT; CDR3 protein: CAWKAGTSTDTQYF
V gene: TRBV19; J gene: TRBJ1-1; clone size: -; D gene: TRBD1; CDR3 DNA: TGTGCCAGTAGTATCGATCCAGGGGGCCGGACTGAAGCTTTCTTT; CDR3 protein: CASSIDPGGRTEAFF
V gene: TRBV30; J gene: TRBJ2-7; clone size: -; D gene: -; CDR3 DNA: TGTGCCTGGGGATCGGGGTTCTCCTACGAGCAGTACTTC; CDR3 protein: CAWGSGFSYEQYF
V gene: TRBV25-1; J gene: TRBJ1-5; clone size: -; D gene: TRBD1; CDR3 DNA: TGTGCCAGCAGTGCGACCGGGGACAGTAATCAGCCCCAGCATTTT; CDR3 protein: CASSATGDSNQPQHF
V gene: TRBV4-3; J gene: TRBJ2-1; clone size: -; D gene: TRBD1; CDR3 DNA: TGCGCCAGCAGCCAAGAGGGGGCAGGGGGCTACAATGAGCAGTTCTTC; CDR3 protein: CASSQEGAGGYNEQFF
V gene: TRBV7-2; J gene: TRBJ2-7; clone size: -; D gene: TRBD2; CDR3 DNA: TGTGCCAGCAGCTCAGCGGGACTAGCGGTCAACGAGCAGTACTTC; CDR3 protein: CASSSAGLAVNEQYF